What follows are 14 T cell receptor beta chains derived from one specimen sequenced in a study of regulatory T cells in long-lasting Graves disease. Assembly of TCR beta libraries relied on iRepertoire HTBI primers together with Arm-PCR of CDR3 regions. TCRdb analysed the multiplex PCR reads with MiXCR anew, one entry per CDR3 protein. The table records about 400,000 distinct CDR3 sequences, around 16% of them present only once. The sample's time point: newly diagnosed GD, antithyroid drugs for less than 3 months. Researchers made the TCR library from RNA that was extracted from PBMCs. Sequenced material: peripheral blood mononuclear cells (PBMCs), taken at new diagnosis, from a patient treated with antithyroid drugs. These receptors came from a female donor with Graves disease.

Of note for this clonotype: This likely came from a read error, as a far larger clone is one base away. V gene TRBV5-1 combines with J gene TRBJ2-7; D may be TRBD2 (5 bases). Trimming stripped 3 bases from V and 7 bases from J, with 17 bases between. Germline CDR1 is SGHRS and CDR2 is YFSETQ. The CDR3 totals 14 residues. The CDR3 DNA reads as TGCGCCAGCAGCTCCGGGGTAAGGGCCAATGAGCAGTACTTC. Protein sequence: CASSSGVRANEQYF.

There are many counts of this clonotype. This chain uses TRBV7-9 with TRBJ2-1; D remains unclear. CDR1 and CDR2 from the germline V gene are SEHNR and FQNEAQ (reference sequence). The CDR3 is 17 amino acids. Trimming removed 6 bases at V and 3 bases at J, with 21 bases between. The CDR3 sequence is CASRSVWGRVDYNEQFF. CDR3 sequence (DNA): TGTGCCAGCAGGTCTGTGTGGGGTCGGGTGGACTACAATGAGCAGTTCTTC.

This clonotype was picked up many times. J is TRBJ1-2 and V is TRBV7-9, with TRBD1 matching 8 bases. With V trimmed by 5 bases and J by 7 bases, 6 bases remained unmatched. Per the germline V gene, CDR1 is SEHNR and CDR2 is FQNEAQ (reference sequence). The CDR3 spans 13 residues. The CDR3 sequence: CASSGTGEGGYTF. The CDR3, as DNA: TGTGCCAGCAGCGGGACAGGCGAGGGTGGCTACACCTTC.

This clonotype was counted ten times or more. The gene calls are TRBV7-2 and TRBJ2-2; TRBD2 is a possible D gene (5 bases). The CDR3 length is 15 residues. V shed 1 base and J shed 2 bases, with 8 bases lying between them. CDR1 is SGHTA, CDR2 FQGNSA, per germline. CDR3 coding DNA: TGTGCCAGCAGCTTAGGACTACTCAACACCGGGGAGCTGTTTTTT. Translating gives CASSLGLLNTGELFF.

The chain recombines TRBV7-2 with TRBJ2-5, with 7 nucleotides matching TRBD2. Looked up from germline, CDR1 is SGHTA and CDR2 is FQGNSA. The CDR3 consists of 15 residues. The V gene end was trimmed by 7 bases and the J gene end by 4 bases; junction bases not matched to a gene: 12. DNA for the CDR3: TGTGCCAGCACCCCTTCAACGGGGGGAATAGAGACCCAGTACTTC. This translates into CASTPSTGGIETQYF.

A few counts support this clonotype. This chain links TRBV12-3 or TRBV12-4 with TRBJ1-5, with D perhaps matching TRBD1 (6 bases). Trimming took off 7 bases at V and 0 bases at J, with 16 bases between the two ends. The CDR3 length is 16 residues. CDR3 coding DNA: TGTGCCAGCATGTACAGGGCAGGGGATAGCAATCAGCCCCAGCATTTT. Translated: CASMYRAGDSNQPQHF.

This clonotype occurred a few times. This rearrangement joins TRBV10-3 to TRBJ2-6; possibly TRBD2 for D (6 bases). The germline V gene encodes CDR1 ENHRY and CDR2 SYGVKD. The V gene lost 0 bases and the J gene lost 2 bases, with 14 bases spanning the gap. The CDR3 has 18 amino acids. CDR3 DNA: TGTGCCATCAGTGAGTCGGCGCCGAGGGAGGCTGGGGCCAACGTCCTGACTTTC. This encodes CAISESAPREAGANVLTF.

The CDR3: CASCPRGSHEQYF. The DNA for the CDR3 is TGTGCCAGTTGCCCCAGGGGGTCCCACGAGCAGTACTTC. The V call is TRBV19, the J call TRBJ2-7, with 7 positions matching TRBD1. CDR3 length: 13 amino acids. With V trimmed by 8 bases and J by 5 bases, 9 bases remained unmatched. Germline V gene lookup returns CDR1 LNHDA and CDR2 SQIVND (reference sequence).

The sample holds many counts of this clonotype. This chain uses TRBV6-1 with TRBJ1-6; D gene unclear. The CDR3 covers 17 residues. V was pared by 8 bases and J by 5 bases, with 22 bases between. Germline CDR1 reads MNHNS; CDR2 reads SASEGT. The CDR3 loop reads CASLRSRALSDNSPLHF. For the CDR3, the DNA is TGTGCCAGCCTACGGAGCCGGGCCCTATCCGATAATTCACCCCTCCACTTT.

This clonotype has a handful of counts. V and J are TRBV3-1 and TRBJ2-2; D tentatively fits TRBD1 or TRBD2 (6 bases each). Trimming cost V 4 bases and J 0 bases, with 21 bases left between them. Looked up from germline, CDR1 is LGHDT and CDR2 is YNNKEL (reference sequence). This CDR3 comprises 19 residues. The CDR3 bases are TGTGCCAGCAGCCGCACCTGGAGTCGGGGGCCCGCGAACACCGGGGAGCTGTTTTTT. It is translated as CASSRTWSRGPANTGELFF.

This clonotype has ten or more counts. The chain has TRBV15 and TRBJ1-5; D might be TRBD1 (5 bases). The CDR3 runs to 14 residues. CDR1 is LNHNV and CDR2 is YYDKDF in the germline V gene (reference sequence). The V end was cut by 1 base, the J end by 6 bases, with 10 bases between. CDR3 loop: CATSRAGLSQPQHF. Here the CDR3 DNA reads TGTGCCACCAGCAGAGCAGGGCTGAGTCAGCCCCAGCATTTT.

Many counts were recorded for this clonotype. The chain uses TRBV2 and TRBJ1-2; a weak D match, TRBD1 (5 bases). Trimming stripped 1 base from V and 4 bases from J, with 7 bases between. The length of the CDR3 is 13 residues. Germline assignment: CDR1 SNHLY and CDR2 FYNNEI. CDR3 in DNA: TGTGCCAGCAGTGAAGGACAGACCTATGGCTACACCTTC. Translating gives CASSEGQTYGYTF.

At least ten counts were recorded for this clonotype. The V and J genes are TRBV12-3 or TRBV12-4 and TRBJ2-2, with D hard to call. The ends were cut back, 5 bases at V and 4 bases at J, with 14 bases in the middle. The CDR3 sequence is 15 residues long. In nucleotides, the CDR3 is TGTGCCAGCAGTAAAGGACGTGTTGGCACCGGGGAGCTGTTTTTT. This translates into CASSKGRVGTGELFF.

This clonotype was seen only a few times. The V and J genes are TRBV10-3 and TRBJ2-7; D uncertain. The CDR3 consists of 11 residues. The V and J ends lost 6 bases and 4 bases respectively, with 7 bases between them. Germline CDR1 and CDR2: ENHRY and SYGVKD. The CDR3, as DNA: TGTGCCATCAGCGACCAGTACGAGCAGTACTTC. It is translated as CAISDQYEQYF.